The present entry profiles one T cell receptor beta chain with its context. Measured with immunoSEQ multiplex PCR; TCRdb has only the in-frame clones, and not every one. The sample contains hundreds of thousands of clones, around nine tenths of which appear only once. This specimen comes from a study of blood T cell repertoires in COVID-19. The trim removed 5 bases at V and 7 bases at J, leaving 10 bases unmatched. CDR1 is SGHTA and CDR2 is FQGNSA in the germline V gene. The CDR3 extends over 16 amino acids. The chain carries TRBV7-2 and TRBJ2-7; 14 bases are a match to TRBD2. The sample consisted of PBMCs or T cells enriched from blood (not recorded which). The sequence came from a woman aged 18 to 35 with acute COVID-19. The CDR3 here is CASSPWGTSGGEEQYF. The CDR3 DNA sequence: TGTGCCAGCAGCCCCTGGGGGACTAGCGGGGGTGAAGAGCAGTACTTC. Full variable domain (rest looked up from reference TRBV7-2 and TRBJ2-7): GAGVSQSPSNKVTEKGKDVELRCDPISGHTALYWYRQSLGQGLEFLIYFQGNSAPDKSGLPSDRFSAERTGGSVSTLTIQRTQQEDSAVYLCASSPWGTSGGEEQYFGPGTRLTVT.